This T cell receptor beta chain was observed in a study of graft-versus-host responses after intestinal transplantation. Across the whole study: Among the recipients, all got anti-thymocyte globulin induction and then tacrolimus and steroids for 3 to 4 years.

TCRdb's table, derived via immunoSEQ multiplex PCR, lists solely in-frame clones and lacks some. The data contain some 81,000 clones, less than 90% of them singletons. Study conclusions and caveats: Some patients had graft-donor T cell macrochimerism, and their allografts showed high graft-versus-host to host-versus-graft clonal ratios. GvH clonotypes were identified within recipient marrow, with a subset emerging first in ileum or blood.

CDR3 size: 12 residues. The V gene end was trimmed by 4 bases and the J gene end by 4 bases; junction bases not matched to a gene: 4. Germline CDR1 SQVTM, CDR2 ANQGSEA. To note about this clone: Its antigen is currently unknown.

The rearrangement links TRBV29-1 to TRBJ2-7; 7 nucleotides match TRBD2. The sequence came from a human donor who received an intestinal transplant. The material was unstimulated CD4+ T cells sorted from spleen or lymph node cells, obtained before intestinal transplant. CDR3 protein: CSVVPGGYEQYF. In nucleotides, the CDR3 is TGCAGCGTTGTCCCGGGGGGATACGAGCAGTACTTC.